These T cell receptor beta chains were read from a single sample in a study of shared clonotypes between healthy human individuals. The repertoire was sequenced with immunoSEQ multiplex PCR; TCRdb's copy has only in-frame clones and lacks some. Of some 2 million clones in the sample, approximately 94% were seen once. The sequenced material came from naive CD8+ T cells sorted from blood. Receptor source: a man aged 18 to 29 in good health. The conserved cysteine and the conserved F or W are not part of the CDR3 here. Clone sizes are given selectively: once, few, many, or a class where the clone is expanded.

cdr3_length	clone_size	v_call	j_call	cdr3_aa
13	NA	TRBV7-9	TRBJ1-3	ASSSARDRGNTIY
11	NA	TRBV5-1	TRBJ2-7	ASSAEETYEQY
14	NA	TRBV28	TRBJ2-1	ASSSLVGAGYNEQF
13	NA	TRBV30	TRBJ2-3	AWSGRGDPTDTQY
12	NA	TRBV29-1	TRBJ1-2	SVGGTGEKNGYT
11	once	TRBV9	TRBJ2-3	ASSATGTDTQY
13	NA	TRBV12-2	TRBJ2-7	ASRLANRGNYEQY
11	NA	TRBV30	TRBJ1-5	AWSGDSEQPQH
13	once	TRBV29-1	TRBJ2-7	SVRTPTAFPYEQY
11	NA	TRBV19	TRBJ1-5	ASSVGPEQPQH
11	NA	TRBV9	TRBJ2-2	ASSVGDTGELF
13	NA	TRBV30	TRBJ2-3	AWTSGGSSTDTQY
10	NA	TRBV4-1	TRBJ2-2	ASRAAPGELF
16	NA	TRBV4-1	TRBJ1-1	ASSQERSMGPGNTEAF
16	NA	TRBV27	TRBJ2-3	ASSHIRVAGISTDTQY
12	NA	TRBV6-5	TRBJ1-1	ASSPGGENTEAF
12	NA	TRBV27	TRBJ2-1	ASNLAGESDEQF
12	NA	TRBV28	TRBJ2-7	ASSLAGDRDEQY
13	NA	TRBV9	TRBJ2-7	ASSVAGSPAYEQY
13	NA	TRBV5-6	TRBJ2-1	ASSFPGGGYNEQF
12	NA	TRBV9	TRBJ1-2	ASSVSSNTYGYT
14	NA	TRBV6-5	TRBJ2-7	ASSYGSRADSYEQY
11	NA	TRBV11-3	TRBJ2-1	ASSLNFDTPQF
16	NA	TRBV28	TRBJ2-4	ASSLGSTGTFAKNIQY
11	NA	TRBV5-1	TRBJ1-1	ASSLNRGAEAF
14	NA	TRBV27	TRBJ2-7	ASSLYSTGGSYEQY
11	once	TRBV13	TRBJ2-5	ASSLGDIETQY
14	NA	TRBV10-3	TRBJ2-7	AISGSLAGASYEQY
12	NA	TRBV2	TRBJ2-3	ASSDQLSTDTQY